This is a list of T cell receptor beta chains from one sample in a study of molecular identifiers for immune sequencing clone quantification. MiXCR, applied by TCRdb to the PCR reads, yields one record per CDR3 protein. Of over 600,000 distinct CDR3 sequences detected, 15% to 20% appear once; the ten largest clones hold around 0.86%. Sequenced material: naive CD8+ T cells from blood, with Jurkat cell RNA spiked in. These receptors originate from a human donor in good health. Some libraries in this study had Jurkat cell RNA spiked in. Each CDR3 is given with its conserved first and last residue. D genes are given only for firm matches. Clone size appears in some rows only: once, few, many, or a class for an expanded clone.

TRBJ2-2,.,many,TRBV27,CASSFLSDPNTGELFF,TGTGCCAGCAGTTTCCTCTCGGATCCGAACACCGGGGAGCTGTTTTTT
TRBJ1-5,.,few,TRBV11-2,CASSSGDGGNQPQHF,TGTGCCAGCAGCTCCGGGGATGGGGGCAATCAGCCCCAGCATTTT
TRBJ2-3,TRBD2,few,TRBV20-1,CSARARTSGGALTDTQYF,TGCAGTGCTAGAGCCCGGACTAGCGGGGGGGCATTAACAGATACGCAGTATTTT
TRBJ1-1,.,few,TRBV29-1,CSVEVGPSMEAFF,TGCAGCGTTGAAGTGGGACCGTCAATGGAAGCTTTCTTT
TRBJ1-4,.,.,TRBV4-3,CASSQETLANEKPFF,TGCGCCAGCAGCCAGGAGACATTGGCTAATGAAAAACCGTTTTTT
TRBJ1-3,.,many,TRBV14,CASSQRSQLRNTIYF,TGTGCCAGCAGCCAACGTTCCCAGTTACGGAACACCATATATTTT
TRBJ2-2,.,.,TRBV13,CASSQRGGHSLSRGTGELSF,TGTGCCAGCAGCCAACGTGGGGGACACTCCCTTTCGAGGGGCACCGGGGAGCTGTCTTTT
TRBJ1-5,.,.,TRBV6-5,CTSSYGVGQPQHF,TGTACCAGCAGTTACGGGGTTGGCCAGCCCCAGCATTTT
TRBJ2-3,.,.,TRBV19,CASSISGLTDTQYF,TGTGCCAGTAGTATTAGCGGACTCACAGATACGCAGTATTTT
TRBJ2-3,.,few,TRBV4-1,CASSQGPEGVGDTQYF,TGCGCCAGCAGCCAAGGTCCCGAAGGGGTTGGGGATACGCAGTATTTT
TRBJ2-3,TRBD1,.,TRBV28,CASRQYLGQGHTDTQYF,TGTGCCAGCAGGCAATACCTAGGACAGGGGCACACAGATACGCAGTATTTT
TRBJ2-1,.,many,TRBV11-3,CASSSGTLSYNEQFF,TGTGCCAGCAGCTCCGGGACACTATCCTACAATGAGCAGTTCTTC
TRBJ1-1,.,many,TRBV4-3,CASSQEMIGEAFF,TGCGCCAGCAGCCAAGAAATGATCGGGGAAGCTTTCTTT
TRBJ1-6,.,many,TRBV12-3/TRBV12-4,CASSPPGVHNSPLHF,TGTGCCAGCAGTCCCCCGGGGGTCCATAATTCACCCCTCCACTTT
TRBJ1-1,TRBD1,few,TRBV20-1,CSASPDRGFFTEAFF,TGCAGTGCTAGCCCGGACAGGGGATTCTTCACTGAAGCTTTCTTT
TRBJ1-4,TRBD1,many,TRBV29-1,CSAHTIQGVNEKLFF,TGCAGCGCACATACTATACAGGGGGTTAATGAAAAACTGTTTTTT
TRBJ2-7,TRBD1,many,TRBV7-6,CASSLFQTGSGEQYF,TGTGCCAGCAGCTTATTTCAGACAGGGTCGGGGGAGCAGTACTTC
TRBJ1-5,.,few,TRBV13,CASSLSADQPQHF,TGTGCCAGCAGCTTATCAGCGGATCAGCCCCAGCATTTT
TRBJ2-5,.,.,TRBV27,CASSLVPGYQETQYF,TGTGCCAGCAGTTTAGTACCGGGATACCAAGAGACCCAGTACTTC
TRBJ2-7,TRBD2,.,TRBV12-3/TRBV12-4,CASSLWTSNEQYF,TGTGCCAGCAGTCTGTGGACTAGCAACGAGCAGTACTTC
TRBJ2-7,.,many,TRBV25-1,CASSGEIYEQYF,TGTGCCAGCAGCGGGGAAATTTACGAGCAGTACTTC
TRBJ2-7,TRBD1,few,TRBV6-2/TRBV6-3,CASSYSLGDRGFYEQYF,TGTGCCAGCAGTTACTCCCTCGGGGACAGGGGGTTCTACGAGCAGTACTTC
TRBJ2-1,TRBD2,few,TRBV27,CASSLRPPGLAGGELVVSYNEQFF,TGTGCCAGCAGTTTACGGCCCCCGGGACTAGCGGGAGGTGAACTCGTAGTCTCCTACAATGAGCAGTTCTTC
TRBJ1-1,.,many,TRBV6-1,CASTGAVYTEAFF,TGTGCCAGCACGGGGGCAGTTTACACTGAAGCTTTCTTT
TRBJ2-1,TRBD2,.,TRBV10-1,CASSDSGLAGYNEQFF,TGCGCCAGCAGTGATTCGGGGCTAGCGGGATACAATGAGCAGTTCTTC
TRBJ2-7,.,many,TRBV19,CASSIEGNGEQYF,TGTGCCAGTAGTATTGAGGGGAATGGAGAGCAGTACTTC
TRBJ2-5,.,many,TRBV4-3,CASSQDPPGLGETQYF,TGCGCCAGCAGCCAAGATCCCCCGGGCCTAGGAGAGACCCAGTACTTC
TRBJ2-7,TRBD1,few,TRBV6-2/TRBV6-3,CASSYRTGEGTYEQYF,TGTGCCAGCAGTTACCGGACAGGGGAAGGGACCTACGAGCAGTACTTC
TRBJ2-1,.,.,TRBV27,CASSPGLQIHEQFF,TGTGCCAGCAGCCCGGGACTTCAAATCCATGAGCAGTTCTTC
TRBJ1-1,.,.,TRBV7-9,CAGSRAWGTEAFF,TGTGCCGGCAGCCGGGCCTGGGGCACTGAAGCTTTCTTT
TRBJ2-7,.,many,TRBV10-3,CAISDQAALPYEQYF,TGTGCCATCAGTGACCAGGCAGCCCTCCCCTACGAGCAGTACTTC
TRBJ2-3,TRBD2,many,TRBV9,CASSGRAGSTDTQYF,TGTGCATCCAGCGGGAGGGCCGGGTCCACAGATACGCAGTATTTT
TRBJ1-2,.,many,TRBV6-2/TRBV6-3,CASSYSTAAYGYTF,TGTGCCAGCAGTTACTCGACGGCAGCCTATGGCTACACCTTC
TRBJ1-1,.,.,TRBV6-5,CASSYSDGLAFF,TGTGCCAGCAGTTACTCGGACGGGTTAGCTTTCTTT
TRBJ1-1,TRBD1,many,TRBV7-6,CASSPQTGVDTEAFF,TGTGCCAGCAGCCCTCAGACAGGGGTGGACACTGAAGCTTTCTTT
TRBJ2-5,.,.,TRBV7-2,CASSSRDRIQETQYF,TGTGCCAGCAGCTCCCGGGACCGAATCCAAGAGACCCAGTACTTC
TRBJ2-7,.,.,TRBV7-6,CASSGVVRFCEQYF,TGTGCCAGCAGCGGCGTCGTTCGTTTCTGCGAGCAGTACTTC
TRBJ2-7,.,few,TRBV9,CASSVEGNSYEQYF,TGTGCCAGCAGCGTAGAGGGGAACTCCTACGAGCAGTACTTC
TRBJ2-1,TRBD2,few,TRBV14,CASSHIAGSYNEQFF,TGTGCCAGCAGCCATATAGCGGGGTCCTACAATGAGCAGTTCTTC
TRBJ2-7,.,few,TRBV5-1,CASSWSDGAEITYEQYF,TGCGCCAGCAGCTGGAGTGATGGGGCTGAGATCACCTACGAGCAGTACTTC
TRBJ1-4,.,many,TRBV7-9,CASSYHNEKLFF,TGTGCCAGCAGCTACCACAATGAAAAACTGTTTTTT
TRBJ1-6,.,.,TRBV27,CASGRQEYNSPLHF,TGTGCCAGCGGCCGACAGGAATATAATTCACCCCTCCACTTT
TRBJ2-7,.,many,TRBV7-9,CASSLGGRRTYEQYF,TGTGCCAGCAGCTTAGGGGGTAGGCGGACCTACGAGCAGTACTTC
TRBJ2-5,.,many,TRBV28,CASSLFRPTWGETQYF,TGTGCCAGCAGTTTATTCAGGCCCACTTGGGGAGAGACCCAGTACTTC
TRBJ2-7,.,.,TRBV7-9,CASSSSRVGYEQYF,TGTGCCAGCAGCTCCTCTAGAGTGGGCTACGAGCAGTACTTC
TRBJ2-5,.,.,TRBV9,CASSGTTQETQYF,TGTGCCAGCAGCGGTACGACCCAAGAGACCCAGTACTTC
TRBJ1-6,.,many,TRBV28,CASSPSYNSPLHF,TGTGCCAGCAGTCCTAGCTATAATTCACCCCTCCACTTT
TRBJ1-2,.,few,TRBV4-1,CASSQEQLSNYGYTF,TGCGCCAGCAGCCAAGAGCAGCTATCTAACTATGGCTACACCTTC
TRBJ1-1,TRBD1,.,TRBV4-1,CASSQSGTGSTEAFF,TGCGCCAGCAGCCAATCGGGGACAGGGTCCACTGAAGCTTTCTTT